Given below is one T cell receptor (beta chain) in context. This clone came up a few times. Its antigen is currently not known. No base qualities exist here, and no much larger clone lies one base off it. Per the germline V gene (reference sequence), LGHDT is the CDR1 and YNNKEL is the CDR2. The CDR3, cysteine through phenylalanine, is 15 amino acids long. The sequence is cut down to CDR3 DNA, 45 bases in frame from base 1. From V the trimming removes 2 bases and from J it removes 5 bases, while the gene matches leave 3 bases of the junction unaccounted for. The CDR3 regions of human TCRbeta chains were analyzed by immunosequencing. Per the original workflow: Repertoire TCRs were matched against a reference library of SARS-CoV-2-specific TCRs generated with the MIRA antigen-specificity platform. Breadth was defined as the fraction of unique TCRs that were SARS-CoV-2-associated. Depth was defined as the fraction of total T cells that were SARS-CoV-2-associated. Using the MIRA data, each spike-specific TCR was mapped to the spike region that the TCR reacts to and placed in a CD4 or CD8 class. Log10-transformed breadth and depth values were compared by one-way ANOVA with Sidak's multiple comparisons tests. TCRdb obtained this table from immuneACCESS and retained in-frame rearrangements with V and J assigned. These tables miss some clones; where compared with another copy, unresolved V genes account for less than half of the shortfall, and the remainder is unexplained. D and trimming were read from the DNA, whereas the V and J calls and clone size are those reported in that table. For this sample there are roughly 150,000 clones; 85% to 95% appear just once. The top ten clonotypes cover about 1.6% of the sample.

This entry belongs to a study of T cell responses to AZD1222 COVID-19 vaccine (dated by TCRdb to the early 2020s). Turning to the overall study: A total of approximately 250 trial participants underwent TCR sequencing, of whom 200 to 220 had received two doses of AZD1222 and 26 had received two doses of the MenACWY control vaccine. Enrollment into the trials was organized by age into subgroups of 18-55, 56-69 and 70-plus years, and those subgroups contained about 160, 30 and 59 TCR-sequenced participants, respectively. Overall study results and their limits: Because no day 14 peak-response samples were available, repertoires were characterized only after the peak T cell response. Vaccine-associated CD4 TCRs spanned the whole spike protein, with dominant responses in regions 160-218 and 743-854. A significant rise in spike-specific TCR breadth and depth was observed after two AZD1222 doses relative to day 0 and relative to MenACWY recipients. Reportedly, close to half of the unique spike-specific TCRs recognized epitopes lying outside the regions that are mutated in the B.1.351 and B.1.1.7 variants. Only six or seven AZD1222 recipients were SARS-CoV-2 seropositive at baseline, limiting conclusions about previously exposed vaccinees. In the small 56-69-year group, the increase in depth fell short of significance, most likely because of low power. Participants were mostly white British, with more females than males. The authors suggested clonal diversity may have been underestimated.

Per the publication, the time point label means: about 28 days (+/-7) after the second vaccine dose. AZD1222 recipients whose second dose came at about 4 weeks and those whose second dose came at about 12 weeks were combined into one group, since spike-specific TCR depth and breadth did not differ between the two schedules. The vaccinee samples were drawn from two UK trials, COV001 and COV002, one of which was a single-blind randomized controlled phase 2/3 trial testing AZD1222 (ChAdOx1 nCoV-19) in healthy adults. For TCRbeta chain sequencing, PBMC samples from trial participants were taken at day 0 and at day 28 after the second dose.

The sequence is built from TRBV3-1 (or the pseudogene TRBV3-2) and TRBJ2-2; 9 central nucleotides agree with TRBD2. The source of this sequence is an adult who received the AZD1222 COVID-19 vaccine. This sample comprised peripheral blood, obtained 28 days after the second AZD1222 dose. DNA sequence: TGTGCCAGCAGCCAAAGGACTAGCGTGACCGGGGAGCTGTTTTTT. The encoded protein is CASSQRTSVTGELFF.